This TCR beta chain was captured by sequencing in a study of response to subunit inactivated influenza vaccine. Findings and limits, study-wide: Only a handful of new T cells, the authors suggested, are recruited with each seasonal influenza vaccination.

This clonotype was seen a few times. Antigen unknown. The CDR3 sequence is 13 residues long. With 6 bases removed from V and 7 bases from J, the gap between germline ends came to 13 bases. Germline V gene sequence: CDR1 LNHNV, CDR2 YYDKDF (reference sequence). TCRdb used MiXCR to reprocess the RT-PCR reads, holding one entry per CDR3 protein. The data contain over 750,000 distinct CDR3 sequences, approximately 22% of them singletons. The sequence came from a man aged 50-60 years who received an inactivated influenza vaccine. Sequencing was performed on PBMCs from blood, taken 5 days after vaccination. The chain carries TRBV15 and TRBJ2-1; D is uncertain. CDR3 region: CATRVSQGNEQFF. The CDR3 DNA reads TGTGCCACCAGAGTTAGTCAAGGGAATGAGCAGTTCTTC. The full variable domain, with the rest looked up from reference TRBV15 and TRBJ2-1, is DAMVIQNPRYQVTQFGKPVTLSCSQTLNHNVMYWYQQKSSQAPKLLFHYYDKDFNNEADTPDNFQSRRPNTSFCFLDIRSPGLGDTAMYLCATRVSQGNEQFFGPGTRLTVL.